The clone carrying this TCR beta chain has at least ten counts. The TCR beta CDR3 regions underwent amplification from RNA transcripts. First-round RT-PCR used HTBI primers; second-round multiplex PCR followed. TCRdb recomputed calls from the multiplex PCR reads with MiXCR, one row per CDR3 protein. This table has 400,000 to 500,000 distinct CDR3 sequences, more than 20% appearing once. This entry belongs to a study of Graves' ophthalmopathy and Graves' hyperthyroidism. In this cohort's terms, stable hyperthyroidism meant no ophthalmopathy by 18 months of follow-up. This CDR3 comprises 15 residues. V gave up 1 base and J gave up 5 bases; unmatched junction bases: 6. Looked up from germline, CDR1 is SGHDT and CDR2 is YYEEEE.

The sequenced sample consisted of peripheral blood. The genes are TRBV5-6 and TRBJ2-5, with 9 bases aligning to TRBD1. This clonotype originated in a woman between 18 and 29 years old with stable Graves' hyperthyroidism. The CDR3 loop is CASSLFTGGFETQYF. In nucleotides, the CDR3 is TGTGCCAGCAGCTTGTTTACAGGGGGCTTTGAGACCCAGTACTTC.